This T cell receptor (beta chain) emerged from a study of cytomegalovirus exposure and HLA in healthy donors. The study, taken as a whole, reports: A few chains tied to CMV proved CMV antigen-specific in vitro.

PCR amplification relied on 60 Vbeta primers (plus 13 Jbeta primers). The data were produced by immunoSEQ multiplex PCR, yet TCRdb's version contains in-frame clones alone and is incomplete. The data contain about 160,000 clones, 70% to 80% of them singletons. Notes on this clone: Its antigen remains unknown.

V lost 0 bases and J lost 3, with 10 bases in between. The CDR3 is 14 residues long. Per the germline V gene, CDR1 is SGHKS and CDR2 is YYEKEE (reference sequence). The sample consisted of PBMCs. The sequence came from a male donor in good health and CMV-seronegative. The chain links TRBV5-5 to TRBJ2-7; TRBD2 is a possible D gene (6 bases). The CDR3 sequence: CASSLERARYEQYF. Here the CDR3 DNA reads TGTGCCAGCAGCTTGGAGCGGGCCCGCTACGAGCAGTACTTC.